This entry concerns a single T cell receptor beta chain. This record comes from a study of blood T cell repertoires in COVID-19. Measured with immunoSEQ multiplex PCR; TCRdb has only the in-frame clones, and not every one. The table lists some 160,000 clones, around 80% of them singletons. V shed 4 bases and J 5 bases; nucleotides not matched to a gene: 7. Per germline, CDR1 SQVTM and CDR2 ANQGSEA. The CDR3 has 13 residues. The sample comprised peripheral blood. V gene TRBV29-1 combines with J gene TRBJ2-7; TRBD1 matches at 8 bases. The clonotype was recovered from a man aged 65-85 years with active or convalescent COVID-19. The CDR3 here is CSVARQGAHEQYF. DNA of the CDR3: TGCAGCGTTGCCCGGCAGGGGGCCCACGAGCAGTACTTC.